The rows below give T cell receptor beta chains drawn from one sample of a study of blood T cell repertoires in COVID-19. Clones were sequenced by immunoSEQ multiplex PCR, and TCRdb holds only the in-frame ones, with some missing. The repertoire holds hundreds of thousands of clones, with just under 90% as singletons. The sequencing input was PBMCs or T cells enriched from blood (not recorded which). Receptors originate from a woman aged 25 to 39 with acute COVID-19. CDR3s include the opening cysteine and the closing phenylalanine or tryptophan. The D gene is left open where the match is weak. Expanded clones are given a class, and other clones once, few, many or no size at all.

d_call	clone_size	j_call	v_call	cdr3_aa	cdr3_nt
-	-	TRBJ2-7	TRBV9	CASSVAPGSSYEQYF	TGTGCCAGCAGCGTAGCCCCCGGTTCCTCCTACGAGCAGTACTTC
TRBD1	-	TRBJ1-2	TRBV11-2	CASSWSGTGSYGYTF	TGTGCCAGCAGCTGGTCCGGGACAGGGAGCTATGGCTACACCTTC
-	-	TRBJ1-3	TRBV10-3	CAISERGGRRSSGNTIYF	TGTGCCATCAGTGAGCGGGGAGGGAGGCGATCCTCTGGAAACACCATATATTTT
TRBD1	-	TRBJ2-2	TRBV3-1/TRBV3-2	CASSRDSHTGELFF	TGTGCCAGCAGCCGGGACAGCCACACCGGGGAGCTGTTTTTT
-	-	TRBJ2-6	TRBV9	CASSSGTVGGGANVLTF	TGTGCCAGCAGCTCCGGGACGGTCGGGGGAGGGGCCAACGTCCTGACTTTC
-	-	TRBJ1-5	TRBV28	CASWTPTQPQHF	TGTGCCAGTTGGACTCCAACTCAGCCCCAGCATTTT
TRBD1	-	TRBJ1-2	TRBV7-2	CASSQSTTGHRLGYTF	TGTGCCAGCAGCCAAAGCACGACAGGGCATCGTCTTGGCTACACCTTC
TRBD2	-	TRBJ2-1	TRBV5-1	CASSLLSGGTYNEQFF	TGCGCCAGCAGCTTGCTTAGCGGGGGCACATACAATGAGCAGTTCTTC
-	-	TRBJ2-3	TRBV11-2	CASSRFTDTQYF	TGTGCCAGCAGCCGGTTCACAGATACGCAGTATTTT
-	-	TRBJ2-5	TRBV4-3	CASSQDLRVETQYF	TGCGCCAGCAGCCAAGACTTACGGGTCGAGACCCAGTACTTC
TRBD1	-	TRBJ2-6	TRBV7-2	CASSLRGRHAGANVLTF	TGTGCCAGCAGCCTCAGGGGGCGGCATGCTGGGGCCAACGTCCTGACTTTC
-	-	TRBJ1-3	TRBV6-5	CASSYAGASGNTIYF	TGTGCCAGCAGTTACGCAGGGGCTTCTGGAAACACCATATATTTT
-	-	TRBJ2-7	TRBV7-6	CASSRMQGTYEQYF	TGTGCCAGCAGCCGGATGCAGGGTACCTACGAGCAGTACTTC
-	-	TRBJ1-2	TRBV27	CASSFTGIKYGYTF	TGTGCCAGCAGTTTCACAGGGATTAAGTATGGCTACACCTTC
TRBD1	-	TRBJ2-3	TRBV5-1	CASSIRDRGLDTQYF	TGCGCCAGCAGCATTCGGGACAGGGGGCTAGATACGCAGTATTTT
-	many	TRBJ1-4	TRBV7-2	CASSLNPTGAGEKLFF	TGTGCCAGCAGCTTAAACCCGACAGGAGCCGGCGAAAAACTGTTTTTT
TRBD1	-	TRBJ2-1	TRBV6-5	CASRAGQGPYNEQFF	TGTGCCAGCAGAGCCGGACAGGGTCCCTACAATGAGCAGTTCTTC
TRBD2	-	TRBJ2-1	TRBV10-3	CAITTSGSKSSYNEQFF	TGTGCCATCACGACTAGCGGGAGTAAAAGCTCCTACAATGAGCAGTTCTTC
-	few	TRBJ2-6	TRBV25-1	CASRSPGGILTF	TGTGCCAGCAGGTCACCAGGTGGCATCCTGACTTTC
TRBD1	-	TRBJ2-7	TRBV11-2	CASSFWPRQGGVYEQYF	TGTGCCAGCAGCTTCTGGCCGAGACAGGGGGGCGTTTACGAGCAGTACTTC
TRBD2	-	TRBJ2-3	TRBV10-2	CASSGGTSGGYSTDTQYF	TGCGCCAGCAGTGGGGGGACTAGCGGGGGCTACAGTACAGATACGCAGTATTTT
TRBD2	-	TRBJ2-6	TRBV28	CATREEADRSGANVLTF	TGTGCCACCCGGGAGGAGGCGGACCGCTCTGGGGCCAACGTCCTGACTTTC
-	-	TRBJ2-7	TRBV18	CASSPPAGPEQYF	TGTGCCAGCTCACCACCGGCGGGCCCCGAGCAGTACTTC